This T cell receptor beta chain derives from a study of blood T cell repertoires in COVID-19. As for the study in general: From the United States, Italy and Spain came samples of acute and convalescent COVID-19. PBMCs, B-cell-depleted T cells, or T cells provided the cDNA or gDNA that made up the material.

The ends were cut back, 6 bases at V and 4 bases at J, with 18 bases in the middle. Germline CDR1 reads SGHNT; CDR2 reads YENEEA. CDR3 size: 15 residues. In the original analysis: Reference gene primers were amplified, and this amplification served to estimate nucleated cell counts. Clones were sequenced by immunoSEQ multiplex PCR, and TCRdb holds only the in-frame ones, with some missing. Clone size and V and J calls were adopted from that table, with D and trimming inferred from the DNA. Of roughly 90,000 clones listed, around 80% are singletons. The receptor was derived from a woman aged 80 or older with active or convalescent COVID-19. The sample comprised peripheral blood. The J gene is TRBJ1-1, the V gene TRBV11-3; weak D call: TRBD1 (6 bases). CDR3 DNA sequence: TGTGCCAGCAGACGAGGTCAGGGGTCGGGCACTGAAGCTTTCTTT. This translates into CASRRGQGSGTEAFF. Full variable domain (rest looked up from reference TRBV11-3 and TRBJ1-1): EAGVVQSPRYKIIEKKQPVAFWCNPISGHNTLYWYLQNLGQGPELLIRYENEEAVDDSQLPKDRFSAERLKGVDSTLKIQPAELGDSAVYLCASRRGQGSGTEAFFGQGTRLTVV.